This TCR beta chain was captured by sequencing in a study of blood T cell repertoires in COVID-19. Overall study context: Some COVID-19 samples were acute and others convalescent; all came from the United States, Italy and Spain. PBMCs, B-cell-depleted T cells, or T cells were the source of the cDNA or gDNA that made up the material.

Germline CDR1 reads MDHEN; CDR2 reads SYDVKM. The V end was cut by 5 bases, the J end by 8 bases, with 13 bases between. The CDR3 runs 13 residues. Original data processing: Cell counts per sample came from amplifying reference gene primers. Repertoires were generated with immunoSEQ multiplex PCR, while TCRdb's copy carries only in-frame clones and drops some. V, J and clone size derive from that table, while D and trimming were established from the DNA sequence. The sample yields around 200,000 clones, around four fifths seen once. J is TRBJ1-5 and V is TRBV28; D may be TRBD1 (6 bases). The TCR was taken from a man over 45 with active or convalescent COVID-19. Sample: peripheral blood. CDR3 nucleotide sequence: TGTGCCAGCAGTGACATCGAGGGGGAGCCCCAGCATTTT. Its protein product is CASSDIEGEPQHF.